This section outlines one TCR beta chain sequence together with its context. Its antigen is as yet unknown. Measured with immunoSEQ multiplex PCR; TCRdb has only the in-frame clones, and not every one. The table lists roughly 200,000 clones, roughly 94% of them singletons. The data are from a study of T cell responses to AZD1222 COVID-19 vaccine. Whole-study results and caveats: At baseline, seropositivity was found in only six or seven AZD1222 recipients. Repertoires were obtained solely post-peak T cell response. Distributed over spike, vaccine-associated CD4 TCRs predominated at 160-218 and 743-854.

Germline V CDR1 and CDR2: SGHRS, YFSETQ. CDR3 length: 13 residues. Trimming took 0 bases from V and 3 from J, leaving 4 bases between them. The chain is built from TRBV5-1 and TRBJ1-5; D remains ambiguous. Sequencing used peripheral blood, obtained 28 days after the second dose of the MenACWY control vaccine. The clonotype originates from an adult who received the MenACWY meningococcal vaccine as a control. CDR3 sequence (DNA): TGCGCCAGCAGCTTGGCAGCCAATCAGCCCCAGCATTTT. It yields the protein CASSLAANQPQHF.